This entry is about one T cell receptor (beta chain). Its antigen remains unknown. The sample comes from a study of cytomegalovirus exposure and HLA in healthy donors. Germline V gene data show CDR1 as MNHNS and CDR2 as SASEGT. V lost 4 bases, J lost 8 bases, and 24 bases lay in between. The CDR3 has 18 amino acids. Study-wide results and caveats: The authors confirmed in vitro that a few CMV-associated chains were specific for CMV antigens. Listed as cytomegalovirus-associated were more than 150 TCR beta chains. Reportedly, diagnosis of cytomegalovirus status by the classifier showed high specificity and sensitivity. The study found most TCR sequences rare, yet found some public TCRs in many donors.

Assay: immunoSEQ multiplex PCR; the TCRdb copy retains only in-frame clones and omits some. The sample holds fewer than 90,000 clones, roughly 80% seen once. Sequencing input: PBMCs. This chain links TRBV6-1 with TRBJ1-6; D is undetermined. The source is a young woman in good health and CMV-seropositive. In DNA form, the CDR3 reads TGTGCCAGCAGTGCGAGGGAAATGTGGATGGGGTTGTATTCACCCCTCCACTTT. Translated, it gives CASSAREMWMGLYSPLHF.